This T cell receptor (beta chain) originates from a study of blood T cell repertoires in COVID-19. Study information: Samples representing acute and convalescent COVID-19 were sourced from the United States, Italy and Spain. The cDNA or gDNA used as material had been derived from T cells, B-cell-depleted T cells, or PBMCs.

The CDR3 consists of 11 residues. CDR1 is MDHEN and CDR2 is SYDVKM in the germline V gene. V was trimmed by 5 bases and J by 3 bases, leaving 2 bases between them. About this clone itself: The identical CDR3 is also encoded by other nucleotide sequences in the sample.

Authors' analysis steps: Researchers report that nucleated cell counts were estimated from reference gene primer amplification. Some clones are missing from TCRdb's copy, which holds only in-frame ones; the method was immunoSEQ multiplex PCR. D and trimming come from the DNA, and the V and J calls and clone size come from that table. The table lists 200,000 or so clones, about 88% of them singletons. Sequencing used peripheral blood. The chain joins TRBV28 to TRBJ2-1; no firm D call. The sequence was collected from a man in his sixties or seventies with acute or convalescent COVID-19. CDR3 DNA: TGTGCCAGCAGTCTCTACAATGAGCAGTTCTTC. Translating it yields CASSLYNEQFF.